This entry concerns a single T cell receptor (beta chain). The antigen is undetermined. The V end lost 1 base, the J end lost 8 bases, and 18 bases lay between the germline ends. CDR3 size: 15 residues. Per the germline V gene, CDR1 is SQVTM and CDR2 is ANQGSEA. The data derive from a study of T cell repertoires in cytomegalovirus infection. TCRdb re-derived calls from the reads in MiXCR, one entry per CDR3 protein. The table lists a few hundred thousand distinct CDR3 sequences, about 35% of them singletons. The chain employs TRBV29-1 and TRBJ2-1; perhaps TRBD1 as D (5 bases). Specimen: cultured PBMCs, collected from culture after CMV antigen stimulation. The clonotype originates from a human donor in good health (CMV status not recorded). Some clones in this sample may be carry-over from other donors' samples. CDR3 sequence: CSVEGGHLVVDEQFF. The CDR3 DNA follows: TGCAGCGTTGAAGGCGGACACTTGGTGGTCGATGAGCAGTTCTTC.